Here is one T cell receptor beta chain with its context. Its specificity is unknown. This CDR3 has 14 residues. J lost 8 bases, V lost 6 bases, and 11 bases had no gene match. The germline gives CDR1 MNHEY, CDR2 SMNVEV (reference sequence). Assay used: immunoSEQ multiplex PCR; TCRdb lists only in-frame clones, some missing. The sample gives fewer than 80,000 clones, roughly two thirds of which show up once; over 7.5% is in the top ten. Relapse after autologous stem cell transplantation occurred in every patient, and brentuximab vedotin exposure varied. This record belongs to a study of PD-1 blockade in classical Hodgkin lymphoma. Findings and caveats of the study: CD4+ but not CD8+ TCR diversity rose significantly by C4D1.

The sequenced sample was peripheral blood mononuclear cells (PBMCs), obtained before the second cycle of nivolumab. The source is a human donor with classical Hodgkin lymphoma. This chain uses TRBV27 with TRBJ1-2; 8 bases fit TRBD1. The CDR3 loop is CASSRVGQEGGYTF. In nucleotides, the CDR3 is TGTGCCAGCAGCCGGGTGGGACAGGAAGGAGGCTACACCTTC.